This TCR beta chain is from a study of T cells in Graves' hyperthyroidism and ophthalmopathy. General study points: Model output signaled ophthalmopathy a median about seven months ahead of onset.

Thyroid ultrasound and orbital computed tomography, with clinical symptoms and serum thyroxine and TRAb, informed diagnoses. This clonotype was recorded at least ten times. The antigen remains unidentified. RNA transcripts gave rise to amplified TCR beta CDR3 regions. First-round RT-PCR targeting the TCR CDR3 was performed with the HTBI primer set. TCRdb passed the multiplex PCR reads through MiXCR, listing each CDR3 protein once. This sample has about 270,000 distinct CDR3 sequences, with roughly a quarter found just once. The V segment lost 6 bases and the J segment 6 bases; nucleotides outside the gene matches: 3. Germline V gene lookup returns CDR1 MDHEN and CDR2 SYDVKM. The CDR3 is 14 residues long.

The sequence derives from a woman aged 40 to 49 with Graves' ophthalmopathy. This sequence joins TRBV28 and TRBJ1-6; the match to TRBD1 covers 9 bases. The specimen was blood. The CDR3 sequence: CASSWTGVNSPLHF. Written as DNA, the CDR3 is TGTGCCAGCAGCTGGACAGGGGTTAATTCACCCCTCCACTTT.